The 7 T cell receptor beta chains given below trace back to one sample, sequenced in a study of control samples from healthy donors and cancer patients (dated by TCRdb to about 2020). Library generation was performed with the immunoSEQ multiplex PCR assay. TCRdb took this table from immuneACCESS and kept in-frame rearrangements with V and J called. Such tables lack part of the clones; where checked against another copy, unresolved V genes explain under half of the gap, and the rest is unexplained. The sample table shows about 55,000 clones, and approximately 91% are seen once. The ten largest clones add up to roughly 3.8% of the sample. What was sequenced was blood. These receptors originate from a man aged 45 to 65 in good health.

CDR3 residues: CASSVTGGPLYGYTF. The DNA for the CDR3 is TGTGCCAGCAGCGTAACAGGGGGGCCCCTCTATGGCTACACCTTC. The chain joins TRBV9 to TRBJ1-2; 8 bases line up with TRBD1. The CDR3 has 15 amino acids. The germline gives CDR1 SGDLS, CDR2 YYNGEE. The V gene end was trimmed by 1 base and the J gene end by 4 bases; junction bases not matched to a gene: 6.

The rearrangement links TRBV27 to TRBJ1-6; D is undetermined. The germline V and J ends were trimmed by 1 base and 1 base, with 8 bases remaining between them. CDR1 and CDR2 (germline): MNHEY, SMNVEV (reference sequence). The CDR3 runs to 16 residues. The CDR3 region is CASSLWGTSYNSPLHF. The CDR3 bases are TGTGCCAGCAGTTTATGGGGTACGTCCTATAATTCACCCCTCCACTTT.

V usage is TRBV30 and J usage is TRBJ1-3; D unresolved. Germline values: CDR1 GTSNPN, CDR2 SVGIG (reference sequence). Trimming pared 0 bases from V and 0 bases from J, leaving 6 bases between. This CDR3 spans 14 amino acids. CDR3 region: CAWSVKGSGNTIYF. The CDR3 nucleotides read TGTGCCTGGAGTGTAAAAGGCTCTGGAAACACCATATATTTT.

The V and J genes are TRBV25-1 and TRBJ1-2; D gene uncertain. Germline V gene sequence: CDR1 MGHDK, CDR2 SYGVNS. V was trimmed by 2 bases and J by 3 bases, leaving 7 bases between them. The CDR3 covers 13 residues. CDR3 protein: CASSEGVDYGYTF. The CDR3 DNA follows: TGTGCCAGCAGTGAAGGGGTGGACTATGGCTACACCTTC.

This chain joins TRBV19 and TRBJ1-5; D unclear. The CDR3 spans 13 residues. Trimming stripped 4 bases from V and 4 bases from J, with 8 bases between. Germline V gene data show CDR1 as LNHDA and CDR2 as SQIVND (reference sequence). This chain's CDR3 is CASSTDGNQPQHF. The DNA for the CDR3 is TGTGCCAGTAGTACGGACGGGAATCAGCCCCAGCATTTT.

The chain recombines TRBV5-6 with TRBJ2-7; possible D gene TRBD2, 7 bases. V dropped 3 bases and J dropped 3 bases, with 16 bases sitting between them. The CDR3 has 15 amino acids. Germline CDR1 and CDR2: SGHDT and YYEEEE. CDR3 nucleotides: TGTGCCAGCAGCTGGGGGCTAGCGGAATTCTACGAGCAGTACTTC. It is translated as CASSWGLAEFYEQYF.

This chain links TRBV20-1 with TRBJ2-7, with TRBD2 identical over 13 bases. The CDR3 spans 14 residues. J lost 5 bases, V lost 3 bases, and 4 bases had no gene match. CDR1 and CDR2 (germline): DFQATT, SNEGSKA (reference sequence). The CDR3 spells CSASKTSGRNEQYF. CDR3 coding DNA: TGCAGTGCTAGTAAGACTAGCGGGAGGAACGAGCAGTACTTC.